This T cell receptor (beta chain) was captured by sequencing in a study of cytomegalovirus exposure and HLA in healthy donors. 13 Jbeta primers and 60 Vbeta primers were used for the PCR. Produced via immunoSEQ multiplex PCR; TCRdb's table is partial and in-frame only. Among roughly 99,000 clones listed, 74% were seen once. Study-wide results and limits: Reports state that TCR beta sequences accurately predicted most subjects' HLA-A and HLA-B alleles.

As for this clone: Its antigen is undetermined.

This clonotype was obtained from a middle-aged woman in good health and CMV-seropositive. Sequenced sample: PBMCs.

CDR3 nucleotide sequence: TGTGCCAGCAGTTACGACGTCGGGAGCTCTGGAAACACCATATATTTT. Amino acid sequence: CASSYDVGSSGNTIYF. This sequence joins TRBV6-6 and TRBJ1-3; D gene ambiguous. This CDR3 spans 16 amino acids. Germline CDR1 is MNHNY and CDR2 is SVGAGI (reference sequence). V lost 2 bases, J lost 0 bases, and 11 bases lay in between.